These 18 T cell receptor beta chains share one sample of origin, sequenced in a study of response to subunit inactivated influenza vaccine. Via MiXCR, TCRdb re-called the RT-PCR reads, giving one row per CDR3 protein. The sample has about 700,000 distinct CDR3 sequences, approximately 15% seen once; the top ten hold 5.5% to 7%. Sequences were derived from PBMCs from blood, sampled approximately 15 days before vaccination. These receptors were collected from a man in his forties or fifties who received an inactivated influenza vaccine.

This clonotype was seen just once. The genes are TRBV6-1 and TRBJ2-1; TRBD2 matches at 9 bases. CDR3 length: 15 residues. Germline CDR1 MNHNS, CDR2 SASEGT. With 7 bases clipped from V and 9 bases from J, the junction kept 13 bases outside the gene matches. CDR3 amino acids: CASTNGAGGPSEQFF. CDR3 bases: TGTGCCAGCACCAACGGGGCGGGAGGGCCGAGTGAGCAGTTCTTC.

The table lists this clonotype with many counts. The chain recombines TRBV2 with TRBJ2-1, with 11 bases fitting TRBD1. Germline CDR1 and CDR2: SNHLY and FYNNEI. The CDR3 loop spans 13 amino acids. With V trimmed by 7 bases and J by 7 bases, 3 bases remained unmatched. As DNA, the CDR3 is TGTGCCAGCACTCGGGACAGGGGGAATGAGCAGTTCTTC. Protein product: CASTRDRGNEQFF.

The table lists this clonotype with a few counts. The chain couples TRBV20-1 to TRBJ1-2, with unresolved D. V was clipped by 0 bases and J by 2 bases, with 7 bases between them. The CDR3 is 13 residues long. Germline values: CDR1 DFQATT, CDR2 SNEGSKA (reference sequence). The CDR3 region is CSARDVRNYGYTF. As DNA, the CDR3 is TGCAGTGCTAGAGATGTAAGGAACTATGGCTACACCTTC.

Only a few counts were recorded for this clonotype. The V call is TRBV7-9, the J call TRBJ2-7; D gene uncertain. Germline V gene data show CDR1 as SEHNR and CDR2 as FQNEAQ (reference sequence). With 5 bases removed from V and 3 bases from J, the gap between germline ends came to 17 bases. CDR3 length: 15 amino acids. In DNA, the CDR3 is TGTGCCAGCAGCCCACCGGCTGCGGACGGCTACGAGCAGTACTTC. It translates to CASSPPAADGYEQYF. Full variable domain (remainder filled in from reference TRBV7-9 and TRBJ2-7): DTGVSQNPRHKITKRGQNVTFRCDPISEHNRLYWYRQTLGQGPEFLTYFQNEAQLEKSRLLSDRFSAERPKGSFSTLEIQRTEQGDSAMYLCASSPPAADGYEQYFGPGTRLTVT.

The J gene is TRBJ2-5, the V gene TRBV6-2 or TRBV6-3, with a tentative D call TRBD1 (6 bases). CDR1 is MNHEY and CDR2 is SVGEGT in the germline V gene. This CDR3 is 15 amino acids long. Trimming took 2 bases from V and 5 from J, leaving 15 bases between them. CDR3 in amino acids: CASSYVQGLRETQYF. The CDR3 DNA reads TGTGCCAGCAGTTACGTCCAGGGGCTGCGGGAGACCCAGTACTTC.

This clonotype came up a few times. This chain connects TRBV4-3 to TRBJ1-6; TRBD1 aligns across 7 bases. The germline V gene encodes CDR1 LGHNA and CDR2 YSLEER. Trimming at V came to 3 bases and at J to 6 bases, leaving 5 bases not matched to a gene. The length of the CDR3 is 15 residues. The CDR3 loop is CASSQGTDPNSPLHF. The CDR3 DNA sequence: TGCGCCAGCAGCCAGGGGACAGACCCTAATTCACCCCTCCACTTT.

This clonotype was detected only a few times. The chain couples TRBV6-1 to TRBJ2-1; 13 bases fit TRBD2. CDR1 is MNHNS, CDR2 SASEGT, per germline. V dropped 5 bases and J dropped 1; count of bases not matched to a gene: 11. The CDR3 covers 19 residues. The CDR3 region has the DNA TGTGCCAGCAGTCCAACTAGCGGGAGGGCCTTTGGGTCCTACAATGAGCAGTTCTTC. Protein sequence: CASSPTSGRAFGSYNEQFF.

This clonotype has more than one count but fewer than ten. This chain uses TRBV29-1 with TRBJ2-5, with 11 bases aligning to TRBD2. Trimming at V came to 5 bases and at J to 3 bases, leaving 2 bases not matched to a gene. CDR1 is SQVTM, CDR2 ANQGSEA, per germline. The CDR3 extends over 13 amino acids. The CDR3 sequence: CSVLAGGKETQYF. The CDR3 DNA is TGCAGCGTTCTAGCGGGGGGTAAAGAGACCCAGTACTTC.

The table lists this clonotype with a few counts. The genes are TRBV6-5 and TRBJ2-1; tentatively, D is TRBD2 (6 bases). Germline values: CDR1 MNHEY, CDR2 SVGAGI. Trimming shortened V by 2 bases and J by 13 bases, and 15 bases separated the two germline ends. The length of the CDR3 is 13 residues. DNA for the CDR3: TGTGCCAGCAGTTACACCACCGGGACTCCCCAGTTCTTC. The encoded protein is CASSYTTGTPQFF.

This clonotype turned up a few times. The rearrangement uses TRBV9 and TRBJ2-7, with 7 bases fitting TRBD1. The CDR3 sequence is 14 residues long. Germline lookup yields CDR1 SGDLS and CDR2 YYNGEE. V dropped 3 bases and J dropped 6; count of bases not matched to a gene: 9. CDR3 loop: CASSADRAGGEQYF. The DNA for the CDR3 is TGTGCCAGCAGCGCCGACAGGGCAGGAGGCGAGCAGTACTTC.

This clonotype was observed a few times. The rearrangement links TRBV11-2 to TRBJ1-4; D unclear. V shed 0 bases and J shed 5 bases, with 16 bases lying between them. Germline CDR1 and CDR2: SGHAT and FQNNGV. This CDR3 comprises 17 residues. The CDR3 DNA is TGTGCCAGCAGCTTAGAAGCAGTGCCGATAAGAAATGAAAAACTGTTTTTT. This codes for CASSLEAVPIRNEKLFF.

This clonotype was observed a handful of times. The chain couples TRBV20-1 to TRBJ2-3; a weak D match, TRBD2 (6 bases). The germline V gene has CDR1 DFQATT and CDR2 SNEGSKA (reference sequence). Between the trimmed V and J ends, which lost 1 base and 4 bases, there was a span of 12 bases. This CDR3 has 14 residues. CDR3 residues: CSARGNRDSDTQYF. The CDR3 DNA sequence: TGCAGTGCTAGAGGTAACCGGGACTCAGATACGCAGTATTTT.

This clonotype turned up a few times. The chain combines TRBV11-2 with TRBJ1-2; the match to TRBD1 covers 9 bases. With 3 bases clipped from V and 8 bases from J, the junction kept 10 bases outside the gene matches. Germline values: CDR1 SGHAT, CDR2 FQNNGV. This CDR3 region has 15 residues. The CDR3 sequence is CASSFDRGGVGGYTF. The CDR3 region has the DNA TGTGCCAGCAGCTTCGACAGGGGGGGCGTTGGAGGCTACACCTTC.

The table lists this clonotype with many counts. This rearrangement joins TRBV20-1 to TRBJ2-1; possible D gene TRBD2, 5 bases. From germline, CDR1 is DFQATT and CDR2 SNEGSKA (reference sequence). There are 14 residues in the CDR3. Trimming took 2 bases from V and 0 from J, leaving 8 bases between them. DNA of the CDR3: TGCAGTGCTAGACGAGCGGACTCCTACAATGAGCAGTTCTTC. It yields the protein CSARRADSYNEQFF.

A few counts support this clonotype. V gene TRBV29-1 combines with J gene TRBJ2-3, with D tentatively TRBD2 (6 bases). Germline values: CDR1 SQVTM, CDR2 ANQGSEA. The CDR3 contains 15 residues. Trimming removed 2 bases at V and 0 bases at J, with 12 bases between. This chain's CDR3 is CSVEWGGTSTDTQYF. The CDR3, as DNA: TGCAGCGTTGAATGGGGCGGGACCAGCACAGATACGCAGTATTTT.

The chain couples TRBV6-2 or TRBV6-3 to TRBJ2-1, with 8 nucleotides matching TRBD2. V dropped 7 bases and J dropped 5; count of bases not matched to a gene: 7. Germline V lookup: CDR1 MNHEY, CDR2 SVGEGT. The CDR3 has 14 residues. The CDR3 DNA is TGTGCCAGCACTAAGGGGGGACTAGACAATGAGCAGTTCTTC. Protein: CASTKGGLDNEQFF.

This rearrangement joins TRBV6-2 or TRBV6-3 to TRBJ2-3, with TRBD2 identical over 12 bases. V dropped 3 bases and J dropped 0; count of bases not matched to a gene: 10. Germline loops: CDR1 MNHEY, CDR2 SVGEGT. This CDR3 spans 19 amino acids. CDR3 in DNA: TGTGCCAGCAGTTATGAGTTGACTAGCGGGGGAACTAGCACAGATACGCAGTATTTT. It translates to CASSYELTSGGTSTDTQYF.

This sequence joins TRBV23-1 and TRBJ2-1, with 11 bases lining up with TRBD2. TRBV23-1 qualifies as an ORF whose function is uncertain. Trimming cost V 2 bases and J 4 bases; bases outside gene matches: 10. The CDR3 has 18 residues. CDR3 protein: CASSQPSFSSGGYNEQFF. CDR3 bases: TGCGCCAGCAGTCAACCTTCGTTCTCTAGCGGGGGGTACAATGAGCAGTTCTTC.